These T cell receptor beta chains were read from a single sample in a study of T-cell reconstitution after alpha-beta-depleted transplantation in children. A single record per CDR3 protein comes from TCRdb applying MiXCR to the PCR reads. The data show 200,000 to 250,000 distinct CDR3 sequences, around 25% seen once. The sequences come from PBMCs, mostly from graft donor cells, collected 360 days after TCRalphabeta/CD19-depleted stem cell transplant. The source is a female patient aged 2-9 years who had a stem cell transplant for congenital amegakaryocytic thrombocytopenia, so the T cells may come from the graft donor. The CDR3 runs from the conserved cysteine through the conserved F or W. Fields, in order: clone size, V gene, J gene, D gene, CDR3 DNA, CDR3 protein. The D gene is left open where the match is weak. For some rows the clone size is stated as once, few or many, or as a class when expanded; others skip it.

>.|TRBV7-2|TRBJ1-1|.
TGTGCCAGCAGCTTATTCGGATCCAGCCTTGAAGCTTTCTTT
CASSLFGSSLEAFF
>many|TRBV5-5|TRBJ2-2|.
TGTGCCAGCAGTCCTACAGGGTACACCGGGGAGCTGTTTTTT
CASSPTGYTGELFF
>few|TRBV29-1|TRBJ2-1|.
TGCAGCGTTGAAGACCGGGCCGGGTATGAGCAGTTCTTC
CSVEDRAGYEQFF
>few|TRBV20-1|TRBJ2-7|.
TGCAGTGCCCCGGACAGCTTACTTTACGAGCAGTACTTC
CSAPDSLLYEQYF
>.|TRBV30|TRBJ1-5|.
TGTGCCTGGAGGATCGGCAGCGATCAGCCCCAGCATTTT
CAWRIGSDQPQHF
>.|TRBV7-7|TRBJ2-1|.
TGTGCCAGCAGCTCGAACTATTACAATGAGCAGTTCTTC
CASSSNYYNEQFF
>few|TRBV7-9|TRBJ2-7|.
TGTGCCAGCAGCTTAGGGTTCCGGGGCGAGCAGTACTTC
CASSLGFRGEQYF
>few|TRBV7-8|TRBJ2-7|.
TGTGCCAGCAGCTGGGGGTGGCACGAGCAGTACTTC
CASSWGWHEQYF
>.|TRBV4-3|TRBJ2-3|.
TGCGCCAGCAGCCCCGGGCCCATTGGGGCAGATACGCAGTATTTT
CASSPGPIGADTQYF
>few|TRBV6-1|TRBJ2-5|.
TGTGCCAGCAGCTCTCCTCAAATCCAGCAAGAGACCCAGTACTTC
CASSSPQIQQETQYF
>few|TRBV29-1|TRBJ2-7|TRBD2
TGCAGCGCCTACTCAGGACTAGCGGGAGTGTACGAGCAGTACTTC
CSAYSGLAGVYEQYF
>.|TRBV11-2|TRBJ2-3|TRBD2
TGTGCCAGCAAGCTAGGACTAGCGGGGGAAAGCAATACGCAGTATTTT
CASKLGLAGESNTQYF
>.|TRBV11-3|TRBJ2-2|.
TGTGCCAGCAGCTCGGGTGGATGGGGTAGAATCCCCGGGGAGCTGTTTTTT
CASSSGGWGRIPGELFF
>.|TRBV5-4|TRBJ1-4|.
TGTGCCAGCAGCCTGGGGGCAGGGCCAGGAAAACTGTTTTTT
CASSLGAGPGKLFF
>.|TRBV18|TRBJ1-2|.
TGTGCCAGCTCATCTAGGACAGTGAGAACCTATGGCTACACCTTC
CASSSRTVRTYGYTF
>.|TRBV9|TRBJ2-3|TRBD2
TGTGCCAGCAGCCCGTTAGCGGGGATCACAGATACGCAGTATTTT
CASSPLAGITDTQYF
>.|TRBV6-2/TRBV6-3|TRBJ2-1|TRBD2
TGTGCCAGCAGGCCGACTAGCGGGAGGGCCGATGAGCAGTTCTTC
CASRPTSGRADEQFF
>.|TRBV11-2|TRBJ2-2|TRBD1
TGTGCCAGCAGCCGACAGGGACGGGACGTGTTGAGCACCGGGGAGCTGTTTTTT
CASSRQGRDVLSTGELFF
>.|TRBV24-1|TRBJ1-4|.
TGTGCCACCCCCGTCGGGACACCGGTTATTTATGAAAAACTGTTTTTT
CATPVGTPVIYEKLFF
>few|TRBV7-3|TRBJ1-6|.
TGTGCCAGCAGCTTAGGGGGGGCTGGGAATTCACCCCTCCACTTT
CASSLGGAGNSPLHF
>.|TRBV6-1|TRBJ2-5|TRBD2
TGTGCCACTGCGACTAGCGGGGGCCTCCAAGAGACCCAGTACTTC
CATATSGGLQETQYF
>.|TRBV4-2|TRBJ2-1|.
TGTGCCAGCAGCCCCCTTAGCGGCGCCTACAATGAGCAGTTCTTC
CASSPLSGAYNEQFF
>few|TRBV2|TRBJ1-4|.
TGTGCCAGCAGGAATGGTATTCGTGAAAAACTGTTTTTT
CASRNGIREKLFF
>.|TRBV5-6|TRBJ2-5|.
TGTGCCAGCAGCTCGTTCAGGGAATTAGAGACCCAGTACTTC
CASSSFRELETQYF
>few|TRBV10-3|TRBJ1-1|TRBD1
TGTGCCATCAGTGACCCAACATGGGACAGCGGGACTGAAGCTTTCTTT
CAISDPTWDSGTEAFF
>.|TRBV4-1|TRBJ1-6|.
TGCGCCAGCAGCCAAGATAAATTCAGGACGGGAGGTTCACCCCTCCACTTT
CASSQDKFRTGGSPLHF
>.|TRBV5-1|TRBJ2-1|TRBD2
TGCGCCAGCAGCTTGAGCACCGGGGGGTACAATGAGCAGTTCTTC
CASSLSTGGYNEQFF
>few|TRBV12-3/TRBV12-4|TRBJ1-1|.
TGTGCCAGCAAGATAGACACGCCGAACACTGAAGCTTTCTTT
CASKIDTPNTEAFF
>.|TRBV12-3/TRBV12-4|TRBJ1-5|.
TGTGCCAGCAGTTTAGGCGTTGTCAGCAATCAGCCCCAGCATTTT
CASSLGVVSNQPQHF
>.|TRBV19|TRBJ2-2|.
TGTGCCAGTCTGAGGCAGGCGAACACCGGGGAGCTGTTTTTT
CASLRQANTGELFF
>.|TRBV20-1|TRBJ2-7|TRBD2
TGCAGTGCGGACGGGCCCAGACTAGCGGGACCCGGCGAGCAGTACTTC
CSADGPRLAGPGEQYF
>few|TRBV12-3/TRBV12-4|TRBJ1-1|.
TGTGCCAGCAGTTTGGGCCATTCGAACACTGAAGCTTTCTTT
CASSLGHSNTEAFF
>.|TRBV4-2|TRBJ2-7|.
TGTGCCAGCAGCCAAGATCTTCGTGGATTCGAGCAGTACTTC
CASSQDLRGFEQYF
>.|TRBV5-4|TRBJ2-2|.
TGTGCCAGCAGCAGGGCTGATTTAAGCGGGGAGCTGTTTTTT
CASSRADLSGELFF
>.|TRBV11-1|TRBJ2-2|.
TGTGCCAGCAGCTTAGAGAGGGTTGGTACGCGAAACACCGGGGAGCTGTTTTTT
CASSLERVGTRNTGELFF
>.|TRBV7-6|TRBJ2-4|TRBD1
TGTGCCAGCAGCTTAGAACAGGGGCACATACTAGCCAAAAACATTCAGTACTTC
CASSLEQGHILAKNIQYF
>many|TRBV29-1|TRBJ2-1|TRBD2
TGCAGCGTGGAGGCACCGGGGCCAGCGGGGTACAATGAGCAGTTCTTC
CSVEAPGPAGYNEQFF
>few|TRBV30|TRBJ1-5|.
TGTGCCTGGAGTGCGGATAGCAATCAGCCCCAGCATTTT
CAWSADSNQPQHF
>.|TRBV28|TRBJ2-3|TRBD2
TGTGCCAGCAGTCCCCGACTAGCCAGTACGCAGTATTTT
CASSPRLASTQYF
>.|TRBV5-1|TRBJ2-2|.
TGCGCCAGCAGTAAACAGATCGGGGAGCTGTTTTTT
CASSKQIGELFF
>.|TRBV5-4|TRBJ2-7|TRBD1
TGTGCCAGCAGCACCAACCGACAGGGGAGCTCCTACGAGCAGTACTTC
CASSTNRQGSSYEQYF
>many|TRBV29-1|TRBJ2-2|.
TGCAGCGTTGTTGGGAACACCGGGGAGCTGTTTTTT
CSVVGNTGELFF
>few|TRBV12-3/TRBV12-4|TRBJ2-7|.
TGTGCCAGCAGTTTATTTGGGACCTACGAGCAGTACTTC
CASSLFGTYEQYF
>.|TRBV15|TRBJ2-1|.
TGTGCCACCAGCAGAGATTACCCTAGTGGGCAGTTCTTC
CATSRDYPSGQFF
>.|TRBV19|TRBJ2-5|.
TGTGCCAGTAGTGGCGGCAGTCAAGAGACCCAGTACTTC
CASSGGSQETQYF
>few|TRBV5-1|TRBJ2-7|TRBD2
TGCGCCAGCAGCTTGGTAGGACTAGCACTGGACTCCTACGAGCAGTACTTC
CASSLVGLALDSYEQYF
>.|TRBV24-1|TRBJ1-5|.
TGTGCCGCCCACCTTGGAGGAAAGAGGCAGCCCCAGCATTTT
CAAHLGGKRQPQHF
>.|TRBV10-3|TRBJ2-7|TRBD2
TGTGCCATCAGTAGACTAGCGGGAGACAACGAGCAGTACTTC
CAISRLAGDNEQYF
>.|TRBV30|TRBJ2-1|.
TGTGCCTGGGACCGGGCCTGGGGGAATGAGCAGTTCTTC
CAWDRAWGNEQFF
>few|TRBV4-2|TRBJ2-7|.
TGTGCCAGCAGCCAAGAGGCAGGGCCCTACGAGCAGTACTTC
CASSQEAGPYEQYF
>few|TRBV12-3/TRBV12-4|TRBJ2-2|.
TGTGCCAGCAGCCAACAGGGAGTCGTGGACACCGGGGAGCTGTTTTTT
CASSQQGVVDTGELFF
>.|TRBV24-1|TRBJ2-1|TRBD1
TGTGCCACCAGTGACCCAACGGGACAGACGTACAATGAGCAGTTCTTC
CATSDPTGQTYNEQFF
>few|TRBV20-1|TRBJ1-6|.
TGCAGTGCTAGGGACAGAACCAATAATTCACCCCTCCACTTT
CSARDRTNNSPLHF